The clone carrying this T cell receptor (beta chain) has only a few counts. Symptom resolution, clearance, or two negative PCRs marked the recovered donors of Cohort 3. This record comes from a study of blood T cell repertoires in COVID-19. Study-level information: The samples span acute and convalescent COVID-19 from the United States, Italy and Spain. PBMCs, B-cell-depleted T cells, or T cells were the source of the cDNA or gDNA that made up the material.

Authors' analysis steps: By means of reference gene primer amplification, nucleated cell counts were estimated. Here immunoSEQ multiplex PCR was the method, and the copy in TCRdb shows in-frame clones only, minus some. That table gives V, J and clone size, and the DNA gave D and trimming. The table has under 300,000 clones, roughly 90% seen once. Germline V gene sequence: CDR1 KGHSH, CDR2 LQKENI. V trimming: 4 bases; J trimming: 1 base; junction bases outside the gene matches: 9. CDR3 length: 16 amino acids. The V and J genes are TRBV18 and TRBJ1-1, with 7 bases matching TRBD1. Sequenced material: PBMCs or T cells enriched from blood (not recorded which). The TCR sequence derives from a woman between 45 and 65 years old who had recovered from COVID-19. CDR3: CASSRTPGQTNTEAFF. The CDR3 bases are TGTGCCAGCTCACGGACGCCGGGACAGACGAACACTGAAGCTTTCTTT.